One sample yielded the 23 T cell receptor beta chains listed below, sequenced in a study of shared clonotypes between healthy human individuals. The protocol was immunoSEQ multiplex PCR, while the TCRdb copy is restricted to in-frame clones and leaves out a portion. The data show about 2.1 million clones, over 85% seen once. The naive CD8 subset, CD45RO-negative cells positively selected for CCR7, excluded terminally differentiated effector memory CD45RA+ cells. Sequencing input: naive CD8+ T cells from PBMCs. The receptors stem from a young man in good health. Some clones in this sample may be carry-over from other donors' samples.

This clone was counted a single time. The rearrangement uses TRBV7-2 and TRBJ2-7; D possibly uses TRBD1 or TRBD2 (9 bases each). The CDR3 covers 18 residues. Germline assignment: CDR1 SGHTA and CDR2 FQGNSA. V was shortened by 5 bases and J by 4 bases, with 27 bases between the two germline ends. CDR3 DNA sequence: TGTGCCAGCAGCCCAAAGGGGACAGGGAGGACTAGCGTATACGAGCAGTACTTC. Its protein product is CASSPKGTGRTSVYEQYF.

The sample holds one count of this clone. J is TRBJ2-7 and V is TRBV28; D possibly matches TRBD1 or TRBD2 (5 bases each). The CDR3 length is 13 residues. Trimming removed 6 bases at V and 3 bases at J, with 12 bases between. CDR1 and CDR2 from the germline V gene are MDHEN and SYDVKM. CDR3 protein: CASRPRDGYEQYF. CDR3 coding DNA: TGTGCCAGCAGGCCCCGGGACGGCTACGAGCAGTACTTC.

The rearrangement uses TRBV27 and TRBJ2-7, with D perhaps matching TRBD1 (5 bases). CDR1 is MNHEY and CDR2 is SMNVEV in the germline V gene (reference sequence). The CDR3 sequence is 14 residues long. V was clipped by 6 bases and J by 0 bases, with 12 bases between them. The CDR3 nucleotides are TGTGCCAGCAGGAAGACAGATTACTCCTACGAGCAGTACTTC. Residues: CASRKTDYSYEQYF.

The chain combines TRBV6-5 with TRBJ2-1; D is undetermined. This CDR3 is 13 amino acids long. Germline CDR1 reads MNHEY; CDR2 reads SVGAGI. The V end was cut by 2 bases, the J end by 9 bases, with 11 bases between. The CDR3: CASSYMAFGEQFF. CDR3 nucleotides: TGTGCCAGCAGTTACATGGCGTTTGGTGAGCAGTTCTTC.

The chain has TRBV19 and TRBJ1-1, with TRBD1 matching over 8 bases. The CDR3 sequence is 15 residues long. The J segment lost 5 bases and the V segment lost 0 bases, leaving 5 bases of the junction unmatched. The germline V gene encodes CDR1 LNHDA and CDR2 SQIVND (reference sequence). CDR3 in amino acids: CASSIDRQGRTEAFF. The CDR3 DNA is TGTGCCAGTAGTATAGACCGACAGGGGAGGACTGAAGCTTTCTTT.

V is TRBV7-2 and J is TRBJ1-5; D is undetermined. V lost 1 base to trimming and J lost 0 bases, with 7 bases between them. The CDR3 is 15 amino acids. CDR1 SGHTA and CDR2 FQGNSA come from the germline V gene. CDR3: CASSLGLLSNQPQHF. In DNA, the CDR3 is TGTGCCAGCAGCTTAGGCTTACTTAGCAATCAGCCCCAGCATTTT.

As regards this clone: Other DNA sequences of this sample code for an identical CDR3. V is TRBV9 and J is TRBJ2-1; the D gene is possibly TRBD1 (7 bases). V lost 0 bases, J lost 2 bases, and 12 bases lay in between. The V gene's germline CDR1 is SGDLS and CDR2 YYNGEE. This CDR3 has 16 amino acids. The CDR3 here is CASSVVGRGAYNEQFF. CDR3 DNA: TGTGCCAGCAGCGTAGTCGGCAGGGGGGCCTACAATGAGCAGTTCTTC. Looking up the rest from reference TRBV9 and TRBJ2-1 gives the full variable domain: DSGVTQTPKHLITATGQRVTLRCSPRSGDLSVYWYQQSLDQGLQFLIQYYNGEERAKGNILERFSAQQFPDLHSELNLSSLELGDSALYFCASSVVGRGAYNEQFFGPGTRLTVL.

The chain carries TRBV19 and TRBJ1-1, with 9 bases that match TRBD1. Trimming cost V 0 bases and J 4 bases; bases outside gene matches: 3. The germline CDR1 and CDR2 sequences are LNHDA and SQIVND (reference sequence). This CDR3 is built from 15 residues. The CDR3 DNA reads as TGTGCCAGTAGTATAGAGACAGGGGGGCCCACTGAAGCTTTCTTT. Protein product: CASSIETGGPTEAFF.

This chain links TRBV4-2 with TRBJ1-5; a weak D match, TRBD1 (5 bases). The germline V and J ends were trimmed by 3 bases and 2 bases, with 11 bases remaining between them. From germline, CDR1 is LGHNA and CDR2 YNFKEQ. The CDR3 length is 15 residues. The CDR3, as DNA: TGTGCCAGCAGCCAGGGGCAGGCTGGCAATCAGCCCCAGCATTTT. Protein product: CASSQGQAGNQPQHF.

The chain carries TRBV5-6 and TRBJ1-2; D remains ambiguous. The CDR3 is 12 residues long. The germline CDR1 and CDR2 sequences are SGHDT and YYEEEE. The V and J ends lost 4 bases and 4 bases respectively, with 8 bases between them. The CDR3 sequence is CASSTESYGYTF. CDR3 nucleotides: TGTGCCAGCAGCACAGAGAGCTATGGCTACACCTTC.

This clone was seen more than once but under ten times. The gene calls are TRBV19 and TRBJ2-7; D might be TRBD2 (6 bases). This CDR3 is built from 13 residues. The germline gives CDR1 LNHDA, CDR2 SQIVND (reference sequence). V lost 7 bases, J lost 3 bases, and 13 bases lay in between. CDR3 in DNA: TGTGCCAGTACCTTCGGGACTGACTACGAGCAGTACTTC. Protein sequence: CASTFGTDYEQYF.

The chain joins TRBV19 to TRBJ1-5; D unresolved. The CDR3 covers 13 residues. The germline gives CDR1 LNHDA, CDR2 SQIVND (reference sequence). Deletions cut 4 bases from V and 9 bases from J, with 13 bases between. The CDR3 bases are TGTGCCAGTAGTACTACCGGTGGCACGCCCCAGCATTTT. The encoded protein is CASSTTGGTPQHF.

Worth noting for this clone: In the same sample, other DNA sequences code for this CDR3. The rearrangement uses TRBV27 and TRBJ2-1, with a weak D call TRBD2 (6 bases). Trimming shortened V by 3 bases and J by 0 bases, and 12 bases separated the two germline ends. Germline CDR1 is MNHEY and CDR2 is SMNVEV (reference sequence). The CDR3 has 16 residues. The CDR3, as DNA: TGTGCCAGCAGTTTGGGGGTCGGGAGCTCCTACAATGAGCAGTTCTTC. This sequence encodes CASSLGVGSSYNEQFF.

This chain joins TRBV15 and TRBJ2-3; 13 bases agree with TRBD2. Germline CDR1 reads LNHNV; CDR2 reads YYDKDF (reference sequence). There are 16 residues in the CDR3. Trimming cost V 8 bases and J 4 bases; bases outside gene matches: 9. CDR3 DNA sequence: TGTGCCACCGGTTCCCGACTAGCGGGAGGCCCAGATACGCAGTATTTT. This codes for CATGSRLAGGPDTQYF.

The chain uses TRBV29-1 and TRBJ2-7, with 10 bases fitting TRBD1. The length of the CDR3 is 11 residues. Per the germline V gene, CDR1 is SQVTM and CDR2 is ANQGSEA. Germline trimming cut 6 bases from V and 5 bases from J; bases unmatched to any gene: 1. This CDR3 is CSVTGGNEQYF. The CDR3 DNA is TGCAGCGTGACAGGGGGCAACGAGCAGTACTTC.

This clone turned up a few times. The chain combines TRBV30 with TRBJ1-1, with D maybe TRBD1 (5 bases). The germline V and J ends were trimmed by 1 base and 3 bases, with 6 bases remaining between them. Per germline, CDR1 GTSNPN and CDR2 SVGIG (reference sequence). This CDR3 spans 12 amino acids. CDR3 DNA sequence: TGTGCCTGGAGTGGGGGGGACACTGAAGCTTTCTTT. It is translated as CAWSGGDTEAFF.

The rearrangement joins TRBV28 to TRBJ2-7; 8 positions agree with TRBD1. Germline V gene sequence: CDR1 MDHEN, CDR2 SYDVKM. V shed 2 bases and J 5 bases; nucleotides not matched to a gene: 5. This CDR3 has 14 amino acids. CDR3 nucleotides: TGTGCCAGCAGTTTAGTCAGGGGGCAACACGAGCAGTACTTC. Amino acid sequence: CASSLVRGQHEQYF.

This clone was detected only once. This rearrangement joins TRBV28 to TRBJ2-1; TRBD1 agrees at 7 bases. From germline, CDR1 is MDHEN and CDR2 SYDVKM. The CDR3 spans 15 residues. J gave up 4 bases and V 4 bases, and 7 bases lay outside the gene matches. CDR3 amino acids: CASSSNYRGYNEQFF. CDR3 nucleotides: TGTGCCAGCAGTTCGAACTACAGGGGTTACAATGAGCAGTTCTTC.

The chain uses TRBV5-1 and TRBJ2-7; 10 nucleotides match TRBD1. The CDR3 covers 15 residues. Germline values: CDR1 SGHRS, CDR2 YFSETQ. Losses at the gene ends were 3 bases for V and 7 bases for J; bases not matched to a gene: 10. CDR3 nucleotide sequence: TGCGCCAGCAGCTCCCTCTCCGGGACAGGGGTTGAGCAGTACTTC. As protein: CASSSLSGTGVEQYF.

The chain is built from TRBV7-3 and TRBJ2-3; 8 bases fit TRBD2. CDR1 and CDR2 from the germline V gene are SGHTA and FQGTGA. The CDR3 extends over 15 amino acids. The J segment lost 6 bases and the V segment lost 4 bases, leaving 9 bases of the junction unmatched. CDR3 loop: CASSSEGLVWDTQYF. The CDR3 coding sequence is TGTGCCAGCAGCTCAGAGGGACTAGTTTGGGATACGCAGTATTTT. Supplemented by reference TRBV7-3 and TRBJ2-3, the full variable domain reads GAGVSQTPSNKVTEKGKYVELRCDPISGHTALYWYRQSLGQGPEFLIYFQGTGAADDSGLPNDRFFAVRPEGSVSTLKIQRTERGDSAVYLCASSSEGLVWDTQYFGPGTRLTVL.

The chain joins TRBV4-3 to TRBJ2-3; 8 bases match TRBD2. This CDR3 has 15 amino acids. Germline trimming cut 0 bases from V and 7 bases from J; bases unmatched to any gene: 6. The V gene's germline CDR1 is LGHNA and CDR2 YSLEER. This CDR3 reads CASSQDLRGVHTQYF. The CDR3 DNA reads TGCGCCAGCAGCCAAGATTTGCGGGGGGTCCATACGCAGTATTTT.

The chain combines TRBV9 with TRBJ2-7, with unresolved D. This CDR3 is 14 amino acids long. V lost 2 bases and J lost 5, with 14 bases in between. The germline CDR1 and CDR2 sequences are SGDLS and YYNGEE. The CDR3 nucleotides read TGTGCCAGCAGCGTCGACTCAAACCTGCACGAGCAGTACTTC. This codes for CASSVDSNLHEQYF.

This chain joins TRBV7-2 and TRBJ2-7; 11 bases match TRBD2. The CDR3 is 15 residues long. Unmatched junction bases numbered 4, after V lost 3 bases and J lost 3 bases. The germline CDR1 and CDR2 sequences are SGHTA and FQGNSA. CDR3 loop: CASSLRLAGNYEQYF. For the CDR3, the DNA is TGTGCCAGCAGCTTGCGACTAGCGGGGAACTACGAGCAGTACTTC.